Listed below are T cell receptor beta chains from one sample, sequenced in a study of blood T cell repertoires in COVID-19. The table came from immunoSEQ multiplex PCR; TCRdb's copy has only in-frame clones and leaves some out. The data contain hundreds of thousands of clones, around nine tenths of them singletons. The sequenced sample consisted of PBMCs or T cells enriched from blood (not recorded which). These receptors originate from a woman aged 50 to 65 with acute COVID-19. The CDR3 runs from the conserved cysteine through the conserved F or W. The order of the fields is CDR3 DNA, CDR3 protein, clone size, CDR3 length, D gene, J gene, V gene. D genes are given only for firm matches. Expanded clones are given a class, and other clones once, few, many or no size at all.

TGTGCCAGCAGTTTACGGCGGGAGCTCGAGCAGTACTTC | CASSLRRELEQYF | - | 13 | TRBD2 | TRBJ2-7 | TRBV12-3/TRBV12-4
TGTGCCAGCAGCTTAAGGGGAGGGGGCAAAAACATTCAGTACTTC | CASSLRGGGKNIQYF | - | 15 | - | TRBJ2-4 | TRBV7-2
TGTGCCAGCAGCCACGGGACAGGCCTTGATGGCTACACCTTC | CASSHGTGLDGYTF | - | 14 | TRBD1 | TRBJ1-2 | TRBV7-8
TGTGCCAGCAGCTTGGCCGGTTCCAGGGGGCGCGGGCAGTACTTC | CASSLAGSRGRGQYF | - | 15 | TRBD1 | TRBJ2-7 | TRBV5-8
TGCGCCAGCAGCCCCGGGACAGGGAACTATGGCTACACCTTC | CASSPGTGNYGYTF | few | 14 | TRBD1 | TRBJ1-2 | TRBV5-1
TGTGCCAGCAGCGTCCACACAGATACGCAGTATTTT | CASSVHTDTQYF | - | 12 | - | TRBJ2-3 | TRBV9
TGTGCCAGCAGTACCCCTAGTTTGGGGGCCAGCTCCTACAATGAGCAGTTCTTC | CASSTPSLGASSYNEQFF | - | 18 | - | TRBJ2-1 | TRBV2
TGCGCCAGCAGCCACGACACCTATAGCAATCAGCCCCAGCATTTT | CASSHDTYSNQPQHF | - | 15 | - | TRBJ1-5 | TRBV4-1
TGTGCCAGCAGCTTAGGCGGGAGCCCCTACGAGCAGTACTTC | CASSLGGSPYEQYF | - | 14 | TRBD2 | TRBJ2-7 | TRBV7-9
TGTGCCAGTAGTAAAGGACTAGCGGGAGGGCTCATGTACAATGAGCAGTTCTTC | CASSKGLAGGLMYNEQFF | - | 18 | TRBD2 | TRBJ2-1 | TRBV19
TGCGCCAGCAGCTGGGGGGCTAGCGGGAGCACAGATACGCAGTATTTT | CASSWGASGSTDTQYF | - | 16 | TRBD2 | TRBJ2-3 | TRBV5-1
TGTGCCAGCAGCGCACCGGGACTAGTCCAAGAGACCCAGTACTTC | CASSAPGLVQETQYF | - | 15 | TRBD2 | TRBJ2-5 | TRBV3-1/TRBV3-2
TGTGCCAGCAGCCAAGCGAACCGGGACAGCTATGGCTACACCTTC | CASSQANRDSYGYTF | - | 15 | TRBD1 | TRBJ1-2 | TRBV4-2
TGTGCCAGCAGCCGTGACGGGGTTAACACCGGGGAGCTGTTTTTT | CASSRDGVNTGELFF | once | 15 | - | TRBJ2-2 | TRBV4-2
TGTGCCGCTCAGGGGTGGGAAGGAAACACCATATATTTT | CAAQGWEGNTIYF | - | 13 | - | TRBJ1-3 | TRBV7-2
TGTGCCAGCAGCGTAGAAGTCAGTATGAACACTGAAGCTTTCTTT | CASSVEVSMNTEAFF | - | 15 | - | TRBJ1-1 | TRBV9